This T cell receptor (beta chain) is drawn from a study of T cell responses to AZD1222 COVID-19 vaccine. Study results and limitations: Two doses of AZD1222 preceded a rise in Spike-specific TCR breadth and depth. None of the repertoires were sampled until the peak T cell response had passed. The reported proportion of spike-specific TCRs targeting unmutated variant regions was nearly half.

Points on this clone: The antigen remains unidentified.

The CDR3 totals 12 residues. Germline CDR1 reads MDHEN; CDR2 reads SYDVKM. V lost 9 bases to trimming and J lost 5 bases, with 13 bases between them. Produced via immunoSEQ multiplex PCR; TCRdb's table is partial and in-frame only. The sample holds 90,000 to 150,000 clones; about nine tenths are singletons and the top ten take roughly 2.3%. The origin of this receptor is an adult in good health. Source: peripheral blood, taken on day 0 of AZD1222 vaccination. The chain is built from TRBV28 and TRBJ1-1; D is perhaps TRBD1 (5 bases). DNA for the CDR3: TGTGCCAGTATTCTGGGGGGGACTGAAGCTTTCTTT. Its translation is CASILGGTEAFF.